The 10 T cell receptor beta chains presented below share a single source sample, sequenced in a study of T cell responses to AZD1222 COVID-19 vaccine. Produced via immunoSEQ multiplex PCR; TCRdb's table is partial and in-frame only. The top ten clones hold 0.85% to 1.3% of a sample with 120,000 or so clones, about nine tenths of them seen once. The sample was peripheral blood, taken on day 0 of AZD1222 vaccination. All receptors come from an adult in good health.

V usage is TRBV5-1 and J usage is TRBJ2-2; D unclear. CDR1 and CDR2 (germline): SGHRS, YFSETQ. With 0 bases removed from V and 3 bases from J, the gap between germline ends came to 3 bases. CDR3 length equals 13 residues. CDR3 loop: CASSLGDTGELFF. In DNA, the CDR3 is TGCGCCAGCAGCTTGGGGGACACCGGGGAGCTGTTTTTT. The whole variable domain, filled in from reference TRBV5-1 and TRBJ2-2, reads KAGVTQTPRYLIKTRGQQVTLSCSPISGHRSVSWYQQTPGQGLQFLFEYFSETQRNKGNFPGRFSGRQFSNSRSEMNVSTLELGDSALYLCASSLGDTGELFFGEGSRLTVL.

The chain has TRBV11-2 and TRBJ1-2, with TRBD1 matching over 7 bases. The V segment lost 4 bases and the J segment 4 bases; nucleotides outside the gene matches: 12. The CDR3 is made up of 16 amino acids. Germline CDR1 SGHAT, CDR2 FQNNGV. CDR3 sequence reads: CASSSNRDSFPYGYTF. The CDR3 DNA follows: TGTGCCAGCAGCTCCAATAGGGACAGCTTCCCCTATGGCTACACCTTC.

This chain links TRBV5-4 with TRBJ2-2; TRBD1 is a possible D gene (5 bases). Trimming left V 0 bases short and J 5 bases short, with 11 bases between. Germline V gene data show CDR1 as SGHNT and CDR2 as YYREEE (reference sequence). The CDR3 totals 15 residues. In nucleotides, the CDR3 is TGTGCCAGCAGCTTGGTTGCAGGGTATACCGGGGAGCTGTTTTTT. Amino acids: CASSLVAGYTGELFF.

The chain links TRBV28 to TRBJ2-2; D is possibly TRBD1 or TRBD2 (5 bases each). The germline gives CDR1 MDHEN, CDR2 SYDVKM. This CDR3 region has 16 residues. With 3 bases removed from V and 0 bases from J, the gap between germline ends came to 11 bases. This CDR3 is CASSFYRGPNTGELFF. Written as DNA, the CDR3 is TGTGCCAGCAGTTTTTATCGGGGCCCGAACACCGGGGAGCTGTTTTTT.

The chain joins TRBV7-9 to TRBJ2-1; possibly TRBD1 for D (6 bases). The germline V gene encodes CDR1 SEHNR and CDR2 FQNEAQ (reference sequence). Trimming left V 6 bases short and J 15 bases short, with 24 bases between. The CDR3 is made up of 14 amino acids. CDR3 loop: CASSRRDTQPRRFF. The CDR3 region has the DNA TGTGCCAGCAGTCGCCGGGACACACAACCTAGGCGGTTCTTC.

This clone was seen just once. The chain links TRBV5-4 to TRBJ1-2; 10 bases are a match to TRBD1. The V gene end was trimmed by 0 bases and the J gene end by 8 bases; junction bases not matched to a gene: 7. This CDR3 comprises 15 residues. CDR1 SGHNT and CDR2 YYREEE come from the germline V gene (reference sequence). Here the CDR3 DNA reads TGTGCCAGCAGCTTGGCCGGGACAGGGGAAGGCGGCTACACCTTC. Translated, it gives CASSLAGTGEGGYTF.

V and J are TRBV19 and TRBJ1-3, with no clear D. The V and J ends lost 6 bases and 4 bases respectively, with 16 bases between them. The germline CDR1 and CDR2 sequences are LNHDA and SQIVND (reference sequence). The CDR3 runs to 15 residues. CDR3 region: CASSPTPTAGNTIYF. The CDR3 coding sequence is TGTGCCAGTAGCCCTACGCCCACGGCCGGAAACACCATATATTTT.

The rearrangement uses TRBV28 and TRBJ1-2, with TRBD1 matching over 9 bases. Trimming at V came to 2 bases and at J to 4 bases, leaving 11 bases not matched to a gene. Germline V gene data show CDR1 as MDHEN and CDR2 as SYDVKM. The CDR3 totals 17 residues. CDR3 sequence (DNA): TGTGCCAGCAGTTTACCCGGGACAGGGCATCGTATCTATGGCTACACCTTC. As protein: CASSLPGTGHRIYGYTF.

This CDR3 reads CASSIEGTGGSNEQFF. DNA for the CDR3: TGTGCCAGTAGTATAGAGGGAACGGGAGGGTCCAATGAGCAGTTCTTC. This chain uses TRBV19 with TRBJ2-1; 8 positions agree with TRBD2. The J segment lost 6 bases and the V segment lost 0 bases, leaving 7 bases of the junction unmatched. CDR1 is LNHDA and CDR2 is SQIVND in the germline V gene (reference sequence). This CDR3 is built from 16 residues.

The chain is built from TRBV5-6 and TRBJ2-7; 8 positions match TRBD1. Germline CDR1 reads SGHDT; CDR2 reads YYEEEE. The CDR3 loop spans 13 amino acids. V lost 4 bases and J lost 6; bases outside the gene matches: 6. CDR3 sequence reads: CASSKDQGAEQYF. The CDR3 coding sequence is TGTGCCAGCAGCAAAGACCAGGGGGCCGAGCAGTACTTC.